The 32 T cell receptor beta chains listed next were all sequenced from one sample in a study of identical twins. In TCRdb, the 5' RACE reads were re-called with MiXCR into one record per CDR3 protein. Altogether around 220,000 distinct CDR3 sequences are present, around 15% being singletons, with the ten largest covering 7% to 9%. Sequenced input: memory (CD45RO+) T cells sorted from blood. These receptors were collected from a woman in her late teens or twenties in good health.

This clonotype was seen many times. CDR3 sequence: CASSSATGFHEQYF. For the CDR3, the DNA is TGCGCCAGCAGCTCCGCTACAGGGTTCCACGAGCAGTACTTC. The chain joins TRBV5-1 to TRBJ2-7; TRBD1 is a possible D gene (6 bases). CDR3 size: 14 residues. CDR1 SGHRS and CDR2 YFSETQ come from the germline V gene. Trimming pared 3 bases from V and 5 bases from J, leaving 15 bases between.

V gene TRBV6-2 or TRBV6-3 combines with J gene TRBJ1-1; 8 bases match TRBD1. The ends lost 6 bases at V and 4 bases at J; junction bases unmatched: 7. The CDR3 extends over 14 amino acids. Per germline, CDR1 MNHEY and CDR2 SVGEGT. Written as DNA, the CDR3 is TGTGCCAGCAGGTTGACAGGGGATGGCACTGAAGCTTTCTTT. Amino acid sequence: CASRLTGDGTEAFF.

This clonotype has a count of ten or more. CDR3 region: CASRRLADGELFF. CDR3 sequence (DNA): TGTGCCAGCAGAAGACTAGCGGACGGGGAGCTGTTTTTT. J is TRBJ2-2 and V is TRBV12-3 or TRBV12-4; TRBD2 agrees at 9 bases. V trimming: 6 bases; J trimming: 7 bases; junction bases outside the gene matches: 3. The CDR3 sequence is 13 residues long.

This clonotype was counted at least ten times. Written as DNA, the CDR3 is TGCGCCAGCAGCTCGGCGGATGAGCAGTTCTTC. This gives the protein CASSSADEQFF. This chain connects TRBV5-1 to TRBJ2-1; D gene unclear. The CDR3 has 11 residues. Trimming pared 3 bases from V and 8 bases from J, leaving 6 bases between. Germline loops: CDR1 SGHRS, CDR2 YFSETQ.

The chain is built from TRBV3-1 and TRBJ2-1; D possibly corresponds to TRBD1 (5 bases). Trimming left V 10 bases short and J 12 bases short, with 16 bases between. The CDR3 runs 11 residues. Germline V CDR1 and CDR2: LGHDT, YNNKEL (reference sequence). The chain's CDR3 is CATTTAGGQFF. CDR3 DNA: TGTGCCACCACGACAGCAGGTGGGCAGTTCTTC.

The chain carries TRBV20-1 and TRBJ1-5, with a possible D match to TRBD1 (5 bases). The CDR3 is 13 amino acids. Germline CDR1 and CDR2: DFQATT and SNEGSKA (reference sequence). The ends were cut back, 5 bases at V and 4 bases at J, with 12 bases in the middle. This CDR3 is CSADTGRNQPQHF. CDR3 in DNA: TGCAGTGCTGATACGGGGCGTAATCAGCCCCAGCATTTT.

CDR3 DNA sequence: TGCAGTGCTAGTCCCGGGTTAGCGGGGGGCGCTGAGCAGTTCTTC. This codes for CSASPGLAGGAEQFF. The V gene is TRBV20-1, the J gene TRBJ2-1, with 10 bases lining up with TRBD2. The CDR3 covers 15 residues. In germline, CDR1 is DFQATT, CDR2 SNEGSKA (reference sequence). V lost 3 bases, J lost 9 bases, and 11 bases stayed unmatched.

The V gene is TRBV19, the J gene TRBJ2-2; D gene uncertain. The CDR3 is 14 amino acids. In germline, CDR1 is LNHDA, CDR2 SQIVND (reference sequence). V was pared by 5 bases and J by 5 bases, with 12 bases between. In DNA form, the CDR3 reads TGTGCCAGTAGTCTTGGCGGCCTGACCGGGGAGCTGTTTTTT. It encodes CASSLGGLTGELFF.

This clonotype has a handful of counts. V usage is TRBV6-5 and J usage is TRBJ1-6; TRBD1 might be the D (6 bases). Germline V gene lookup returns CDR1 MNHEY and CDR2 SVGAGI. This CDR3 has 15 amino acids. V shed 4 bases and J shed 10 bases, with 17 bases lying between them. CDR3 protein: CASSSPRDMNSPLHF. CDR3 nucleotide sequence: TGTGCCAGCAGTTCCCCCCGGGACATGAACTCACCCCTCCACTTT.

The CDR3, as DNA: TGTGCCAGCAGCCCCCGTGAATCTTCAAATGAGCAGTTCTTC. Amino acids: CASSPRESSNEQFF. V gene TRBV3-1 combines with J gene TRBJ2-1; D not resolved. The CDR3 sequence is 14 residues long. Germline V gene lookup returns CDR1 LGHDT and CDR2 YNNKEL (reference sequence). The V end lost 4 bases, the J end lost 7 bases, and 14 bases lay between the germline ends.

Ten or more counts support this clonotype. The rearrangement links TRBV4-3 to TRBJ2-3, with TRBD2 identical over 11 bases. This CDR3 contains 17 residues. Per the germline V gene, CDR1 is LGHNA and CDR2 is YSLEER. After removal of 7 bases from V and 14 bases from J, the junction contained 23 bases not matched to a gene. The CDR3 loop reads CASTPDAGMSSGRVLYF. CDR3 coding DNA: TGCGCCAGCACCCCTGACGCCGGGATGAGTAGCGGGAGGGTTCTGTATTTT.

This clonotype was recorded a few times. The J gene is TRBJ2-5, the V gene TRBV5-1, with D possibly called TRBD1 or TRBD2 (6 bases each). This CDR3 spans 15 amino acids. Trimming took 0 bases from V and 4 from J, leaving 13 bases between them. The germline gives CDR1 SGHRS, CDR2 YFSETQ. CDR3 residues: CASSLGAGGGETQYF. DNA for the CDR3: TGCGCCAGCAGCTTGGGGGCAGGAGGGGGAGAGACCCAGTACTTC.

The genes are TRBV20-1 and TRBJ2-3, with 7 bases that match TRBD2. Germline V CDR1 and CDR2: DFQATT, SNEGSKA (reference sequence). The CDR3 runs 15 residues. Trimming took 6 bases from V and 0 from J; bases not matched to a gene: 9. The CDR3 reads CSASGKKRSTDTQYF. In DNA form, the CDR3 reads TGCAGTGCCAGCGGGAAAAAGCGGAGCACAGATACGCAGTATTTT.

In its sample, this clonotype was seen a few times. The V and J genes are TRBV7-3 and TRBJ1-1; unclear D gene. Germline loops: CDR1 SGHTA, CDR2 FQGTGA. This CDR3 region has 14 residues. V shed 5 bases and J shed 3 bases, with 13 bases lying between them. DNA for the CDR3: TGTGCCAGCAGCGCTGCTGGGGAGGACACTGAAGCTTTCTTT. As protein: CASSAAGEDTEAFF.

This clonotype was observed a handful of times. The CDR3 DNA reads as TGTGCCAGCAGCCAAACCACTACAGGGCAGTTCTTC. Translated: CASSQTTTGQFF. This rearrangement joins TRBV3-1 to TRBJ2-1, with TRBD1 as a possible D gene (5 bases). In germline, CDR1 is LGHDT, CDR2 YNNKEL (reference sequence). The CDR3 totals 12 residues. V dropped 2 bases and J dropped 12 bases, with 11 bases sitting between them.

This clonotype was observed a few times. This chain connects TRBV29-1 to TRBJ2-1, with 9 bases that match TRBD2. CDR3 length: 13 residues. CDR1 and CDR2 (germline): SQVTM, ANQGSEA. J lost 3 bases, V lost 6 bases, and 3 bases had no gene match. The CDR3: CSVDSGSYNEQFF. The CDR3 coding sequence is TGCAGCGTCGATAGCGGGAGCTACAATGAGCAGTTCTTC.

This rearrangement joins TRBV5-6 to TRBJ2-1; no clear D. The V and J ends lost 7 bases and 8 bases respectively, with 13 bases between them. The CDR3 has 12 residues. The V gene's germline CDR1 is SGHDT and CDR2 YYEEEE. In DNA, the CDR3 is TGTGCCAGCCGATTAATCTCGGATGAGCAGTTCTTC. As protein: CASRLISDEQFF.

This clonotype was counted ten times or more. The chain is built from TRBV4-3 and TRBJ2-2, with 10 bases fitting TRBD1. The V segment lost 0 bases and the J segment 7 bases; nucleotides outside the gene matches: 8. This CDR3 contains 17 residues. Germline V CDR1 and CDR2: LGHNA, YSLEER. CDR3 in amino acids: CASSQDRQGALIGELFF. The CDR3 nucleotides read TGCGCCAGCAGCCAAGATAGACAGGGGGCGCTTATCGGGGAGCTGTTTTTT.

This clonotype turned up a few times. J is TRBJ2-1 and V is TRBV10-3, with 8 nucleotides matching TRBD1. Per the germline V gene, CDR1 is ENHRY and CDR2 is SYGVKD. The CDR3 runs 16 residues. J was trimmed by 1 base and V by 6 bases; bases with no gene match: 8. CDR3 protein: CAISKGQGKSYNEQFF. The CDR3 nucleotides read TGTGCCATCAGCAAAGGACAGGGAAAATCCTACAATGAGCAGTTCTTC.

This clonotype was found once. This sequence joins TRBV6-5 and TRBJ2-7; 8 nucleotides line up with TRBD1. The length of the CDR3 is 15 residues. V trimming: 4 bases; J trimming: 6 bases; junction bases outside the gene matches: 11. Looked up from germline, CDR1 is MNHEY and CDR2 is SVGAGI. Written as DNA, the CDR3 is TGTGCCAGCAGTTTACGACAGGGGCGGACGGGCGAGCAGTACTTC. Translated: CASSLRQGRTGEQYF.

In this sample, this clonotype turned up a few times. V and J are TRBV7-2 and TRBJ2-1, with D unclear. The germline CDR1 and CDR2 sequences are SGHTA and FQGNSA. The CDR3 is made up of 13 amino acids. CDR3 in DNA: TGTGCTGGAGAATCCTCGGGTAGATATGAGCAGTTCTTC. This gives the protein CAGESSGRYEQFF. Drawing the rest from reference TRBV7-2 and TRBJ2-1, the complete variable domain is GAGVSQSPSNKVTEKGKDVELRCDPISGHTALYWYRQSLGQGLEFLIYFQGNSAPDKSGLPSDRFSAERTGGSVSTLTIQRTQQEDSAVYLCAGESSGRYEQFFGPGTRLTVL.

The V and J genes are TRBV27 and TRBJ2-1; the D gene is possibly TRBD1 (6 bases). The CDR3 is 15 amino acids. The V gene lost 5 bases and the J gene lost 3 bases, with 14 bases spanning the gap. Looked up from germline, CDR1 is MNHEY and CDR2 is SMNVEV (reference sequence). The DNA of the CDR3 is TGTGCCAGCAGTATCCAGGGGCTCTTCTACAATGAGCAGTTCTTC. This codes for CASSIQGLFYNEQFF.

The chain uses TRBV29-1 and TRBJ1-1; D unclear. This CDR3 has 13 residues. V was trimmed by 7 bases and J by 3 bases, leaving 15 bases between them. CDR1 is SQVTM, CDR2 ANQGSEA, per germline. The CDR3: CSALNHGHTEAFF. The DNA of the CDR3 is TGCAGCGCTCTGAACCACGGTCACACTGAAGCTTTCTTT.

The rearrangement uses TRBV5-1 and TRBJ1-4, with a possible D match to TRBD1 (5 bases). Germline CDR1 and CDR2: SGHRS and YFSETQ. The CDR3 is 14 amino acids. The V and J ends lost 0 bases and 8 bases respectively, with 11 bases between them. This chain's CDR3 is CASSLGTSGEKLFF. Written as DNA, the CDR3 is TGCGCCAGCAGCTTGGGGACAAGCGGAGAAAAACTGTTTTTT.

This clonotype was found a few times. The rearrangement joins TRBV2 to TRBJ1-5; possible D gene TRBD1, 5 bases. Germline V gene lookup returns CDR1 SNHLY and CDR2 FYNNEI. With 4 bases removed from V and 5 bases from J, the gap between germline ends came to 15 bases. This CDR3 has 15 residues. CDR3 sequence reads: CASSVRGSSYQPQHF. The CDR3 bases are TGTGCCAGCAGTGTTAGGGGCAGCTCTTATCAGCCCCAGCATTTT.

This clonotype was counted only a few times. The chain carries TRBV6-5 and TRBJ1-4; D is undetermined. CDR1 is MNHEY, CDR2 SVGAGI, per germline. Trimming took off 4 bases at V and 7 bases at J, with 13 bases between the two ends. The CDR3 is 14 residues long. The CDR3 nucleotides are TGTGCCAGCAGTTCCCCTGGAGAGTCTGAAAAACTGTTTTTT. Translated, it gives CASSSPGESEKLFF.

This chain joins TRBV3-1 and TRBJ2-3; TRBD2 matches at 13 bases. The CDR3 contains 15 residues. Germline V lookup: CDR1 LGHDT, CDR2 YNNKEL (reference sequence). Trimming took 8 bases from V and 2 from J; bases not matched to a gene: 4. The CDR3 region has the DNA TGTGCCAGCGAGACTAGCGGGGGGTTCACAGATACGCAGTATTTT. Its translation is CASETSGGFTDTQYF.

The J gene is TRBJ2-2, the V gene TRBV5-1, with 10 bases that match TRBD1. The CDR3 is 16 amino acids. V lost 5 bases and J lost 4; bases outside the gene matches: 8. The germline CDR1 and CDR2 sequences are SGHRS and YFSETQ. CDR3 loop: CASRPAGTGVTGELFF. For the CDR3, the DNA is TGCGCCAGCAGACCTGCTGGGACAGGGGTCACCGGGGAGCTGTTTTTT.

This clonotype was seen at least ten times. The genes are TRBV9 and TRBJ2-1; 7 bases line up with TRBD2. Trimming took 2 bases from V and 4 from J; bases not matched to a gene: 9. The CDR3 consists of 16 residues. CDR1 and CDR2 (germline): SGDLS, YYNGEE. CDR3 sequence: CASSVRLGTTYNEQFF. CDR3 coding DNA: TGTGCCAGCAGCGTCCGACTCGGGACTACTTACAATGAGCAGTTCTTC.

The chain uses TRBV20-1 and TRBJ1-1, with D possibly TRBD1 on 6 matching bases. This CDR3 contains 14 residues. Germline V gene lookup returns CDR1 DFQATT and CDR2 SNEGSKA (reference sequence). Trimming took 6 bases from V and 0 from J, leaving 14 bases between them. The CDR3 protein is CSASRGHLNTEAFF. The CDR3 nucleotides are TGCAGTGCCAGCCGGGGACACCTGAACACTGAAGCTTTCTTT.

At least ten counts were recorded for this clonotype. The genes are TRBV3-1 and TRBJ2-6; D not resolved. Germline CDR1 is LGHDT and CDR2 is YNNKEL (reference sequence). This CDR3 spans 17 amino acids. V was cut by 0 bases and J by 2 bases, with 11 bases left in between. DNA for the CDR3: TGTGCCAGCAGCCAAGATCTCCGGCTGGCTGGGGCCAACGTCCTGACTTTC. This sequence encodes CASSQDLRLAGANVLTF.

The chain couples TRBV20-1 to TRBJ1-1; no reliable D call. CDR3 size: 14 residues. From germline, CDR1 is DFQATT and CDR2 SNEGSKA (reference sequence). With 2 bases removed from V and 4 bases from J, the gap between germline ends came to 14 bases. The CDR3 DNA follows: TGCAGTGCTAGATCAGCGGACCGCCTCACTGAAGCTTTCTTT. It encodes CSARSADRLTEAFF.